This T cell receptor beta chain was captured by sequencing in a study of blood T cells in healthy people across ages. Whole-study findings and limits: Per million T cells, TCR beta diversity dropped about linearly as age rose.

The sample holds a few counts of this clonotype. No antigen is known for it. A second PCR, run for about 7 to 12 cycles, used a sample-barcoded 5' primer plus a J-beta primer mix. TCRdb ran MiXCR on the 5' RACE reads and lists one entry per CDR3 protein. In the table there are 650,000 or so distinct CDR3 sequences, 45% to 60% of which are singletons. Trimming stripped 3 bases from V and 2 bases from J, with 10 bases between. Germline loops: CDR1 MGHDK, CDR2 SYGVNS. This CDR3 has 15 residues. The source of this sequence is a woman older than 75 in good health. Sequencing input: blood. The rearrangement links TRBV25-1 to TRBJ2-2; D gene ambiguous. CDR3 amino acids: CASSDRKTNTGELFF. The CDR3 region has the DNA TGTGCCAGCAGTGACCGGAAAACCAACACCGGGGAGCTGTTTTTT.